The rows below give T cell receptor beta chains drawn from one sample of a study of shared clonotypes between healthy human individuals. Libraries were prepared by immunoSEQ multiplex PCR; TCRdb keeps only in-frame clonotypes and omits some of them. The sample lists more than 1 million clones; 70% to 80% were seen once. Sequences were obtained from memory CD4+ T cells from PBMCs. The receptors here all came from a man aged 18 to 35 in good health. Some clones in this sample may be carry-over from other donors' samples. Both conserved end residues are part of each CDR3. Each record gives: D gene, V gene, J gene, clone size, CDR3 length, CDR3 protein, CDR3 DNA. A D gene is named only where the DNA matches it firmly. Size is stated for part of the rows, as once, few or many counts, or as a class when the clone is expanded.

TRBD1,TRBV7-2,TRBJ1-2,few,15,CASSPYRGANYGYTF,TGTGCCAGCAGCCCGTACAGGGGAGCTAACTATGGCTACACCTTC
-,TRBV19,TRBJ2-2,-,14,CASSIRTGPGELFF,TGTGCCAGTAGTATACGGACGGGCCCCGGGGAGCTGTTTTTT
-,TRBV5-6,TRBJ2-7,-,14,CASSLGGSSYEQYF,TGTGCCAGCAGCTTGGGCGGTAGCTCCTACGAGCAGTACTTC
-,TRBV5-4,TRBJ1-2,few,12,CASSPGTLGYTF,TGTGCCAGCAGCCCTGGGACCCTTGGCTACACCTTC
-,TRBV5-6,TRBJ2-1,-,17,CASSLGTLGQVYNEQFF,TGTGCCAGCAGCTTGGGAACGTTGGGTCAGGTTTACAATGAGCAGTTCTTC
TRBD1,TRBV4-3,TRBJ1-2,once,15,CASSQDSRGRRGYTF,TGCGCCAGCAGCCAAGATAGCAGGGGGCGCAGGGGCTACACCTTC
TRBD2,TRBV28,TRBJ2-4,-,15,CASSLVGRGGNIQYF,TGTGCCAGCAGTTTGGTAGGGAGGGGTGGAAACATTCAGTACTTC
-,TRBV9,TRBJ1-5,-,13,CASSVAGFQPQHF,TGTGCCAGCAGCGTAGCTGGGTTTCAGCCCCAGCATTTT
-,TRBV28,TRBJ1-4,-,12,CASSFQGEKLFF,TGTGCCAGCAGTTTTCAGGGTGAAAAACTGTTTTTT
-,TRBV28,TRBJ2-7,-,17,CASSSPLFRDGSYEQYF,TGTGCCAGCAGTTCCCCCCTATTCAGGGACGGATCCTACGAGCAGTACTTC
-,TRBV10-2,TRBJ2-1,-,15,CASLPPGIVSNEQFF,TGCGCCAGTCTGCCCCCCGGGATAGTGTCCAATGAGCAGTTCTTC
-,TRBV28,TRBJ2-7,-,16,CASSLGGGTGGYEQYF,TGTGCCAGCAGTTTAGGGGGAGGGACAGGCGGGTACGAGCAGTACTTC
-,TRBV30,TRBJ1-2,-,12,CAWNPGGRGYTF,TGTGCCTGGAATCCCGGGGGGCGGGGCTACACCTTC
TRBD1,TRBV6-5,TRBJ2-1,-,11,CASGQGNEQFF,TGTGCCAGCGGACAGGGAAATGAGCAGTTCTTC
-,TRBV25-1,TRBJ2-2,-,14,CASVATSTPGELFF,TGTGCCAGCGTCGCGACTAGTACACCCGGGGAGCTGTTTTTT
-,TRBV14,TRBJ1-1,few,13,CASSTSMNTEAFF,TGTGCCAGCAGCACTTCCATGAACACTGAAGCTTTCTTT
-,TRBV14,TRBJ1-1,-,16,CASSQELGKGNTEAFF,TGTGCCAGCAGCCAAGAGTTGGGGAAAGGGAACACTGAAGCTTTCTTT
-,TRBV29-1,TRBJ2-5,-,11,CSGRDTETQYF,TGCAGCGGTCGGGACACCGAGACCCAGTACTTC
-,TRBV30,TRBJ2-7,-,14,CAWRRAGPLGEQYF,TGTGCCTGGAGGCGGGCGGGACCCCTGGGGGAGCAGTACTTC
-,TRBV2,TRBJ2-7,-,14,CASSEAQSSYEQYF,TGTGCCAGCAGTGAGGCTCAAAGCTCCTACGAGCAGTACTTC
-,TRBV5-4,TRBJ2-7,-,15,CASSLGIGGTYEQYF,TGTGCCAGCAGCTTGGGTATCGGGGGAACCTACGAGCAGTACTTC
TRBD2,TRBV29-1,TRBJ2-3,-,14,CSVEVTSGRDTQYF,TGCAGCGTTGAAGTTACTAGCGGGAGAGATACGCAGTATTTT
TRBD2,TRBV5-1,TRBJ2-7,-,14,CASSLAGSGDEQYF,TGCGCCAGCAGCTTAGCGGGGTCCGGCGACGAGCAGTACTTC
TRBD2,TRBV2,TRBJ2-1,many,12,CASSQIAGEQFF,TGTGCCAGCAGCCAAATAGCGGGGGAGCAGTTCTTC
TRBD2,TRBV27,TRBJ2-7,-,14,CASSLTSGGYEQYF,TGTGCCAGCAGCCTGACTAGCGGGGGCTACGAGCAGTACTTC
-,TRBV7-2,TRBJ2-1,-,11,CASSLGTLRLF,TGTGCCAGCAGCTTAGGGACTCTCCGGCTCTTC
-,TRBV7-9,TRBJ1-6,-,13,CASSRTADSPLHF,TGTGCCAGCAGCAGGACAGCCGATTCACCCCTCCACTTT
-,TRBV28,TRBJ2-5,-,11,CASTLEGAQYF,TGTGCCAGCACCCTGGAGGGCGCCCAGTACTTC
-,TRBV7-9,TRBJ1-1,-,16,CASSLGRGTENTEAFF,TGTGCCAGCAGCTTAGGACGGGGGACGGAGAACACTGAAGCTTTCTTT
-,TRBV18,TRBJ2-1,-,15,CASSVGPVSYNEQFF,TGTGCCAGCTCCGTCGGGCCAGTTTCCTACAATGAGCAGTTCTTC
-,TRBV28,TRBJ1-2,few,15,CASSPDTQARRGYTF,TGTGCCAGCAGTCCGGACACCCAGGCCCGGCGAGGCTACACCTTC
TRBD1,TRBV19,TRBJ2-5,-,16,CATGGQGATYQETQYF,TGTGCCACGGGGGGACAGGGGGCTACGTACCAAGAGACCCAGTACTTC
-,TRBV9,TRBJ2-2,few,14,CASSFSQYTGELFF,TGTGCCAGCAGCTTCTCACAATACACCGGGGAGCTGTTTTTT
-,TRBV14,TRBJ1-3,-,16,CASSQEPGLGGNTIYF,TGTGCCAGCAGCCAAGAACCCGGTCTAGGTGGAAACACCATATATTTT
-,TRBV6-1,TRBJ2-3,-,12,CASSRTADTQYF,TGTGCCAGCAGTCGGACGGCAGATACGCAGTATTTT
TRBD1,TRBV12-5,TRBJ1-1,-,13,CASGLEGATEAFF,TGTGCTAGTGGACTCGAGGGGGCCACTGAAGCTTTCTTT
TRBD1,TRBV29-1,TRBJ2-7,-,15,CSVDWRGQGAYEQYF,TGCAGCGTTGATTGGCGCGGACAGGGGGCTTACGAGCAGTACTTC
TRBD1,TRBV6-1,TRBJ1-1,-,18,CASSEALFVDRDGTEAFF,TGTGCCAGCAGTGAAGCGCTATTCGTGGACAGGGATGGGACTGAAGCTTTCTTT
-,TRBV7-9,TRBJ2-5,-,14,CASSLDWGFETQYF,TGTGCCAGCAGCTTAGACTGGGGTTTTGAGACCCAGTACTTC
-,TRBV6-5,TRBJ1-4,-,13,CASSPGGSEKLFF,TGTGCCAGCAGTCCTGGGGGGTCGGAAAAACTGTTTTTT
TRBD1,TRBV6-6,TRBJ2-2,-,16,CASSTRGQGATGELFF,TGTGCCAGCAGTACTCGGGGACAGGGGGCCACCGGGGAGCTGTTTTTT
-,TRBV2,TRBJ2-4,-,14,CASKMRQGAYIQYF,TGTGCCAGCAAGATGAGGCAGGGCGCATACATTCAGTACTTC
-,TRBV6-1,TRBJ1-2,-,15,CASSEVGGLSYGYTF,TGTGCCAGCAGTGAAGTAGGAGGCCTAAGCTATGGCTACACCTTC
-,TRBV6-5,TRBJ1-3,-,14,CASRESATGNTIYF,TGTGCCAGCAGGGAATCAGCCACTGGAAACACCATATATTTT
-,TRBV15,TRBJ1-1,few,15,CATSRAGGSHSGAFF,TGTGCCACCAGCAGAGCGGGGGGCTCCCATAGTGGGGCTTTCTTT
TRBD1,TRBV6-5,TRBJ1-2,-,14,CASRPPGTGNGYTF,TGTGCCAGCAGACCACCCGGGACAGGGAACGGCTACACCTTC
-,TRBV5-1,TRBJ2-1,-,16,CASSLKDRTTYNEQFF,TGCGCCAGCAGCTTGAAAGACCGTACCACCTACAATGAGCAGTTCTTC
-,TRBV27,TRBJ2-2,-,14,CASTPRRTGGELFF,TGTGCCAGCACCCCTAGGAGGACTGGCGGGGAGCTGTTTTTT
TRBD1,TRBV18,TRBJ2-7,-,15,CASSPNGRGKYEQYF,TGTGCCAGCTCACCTAATGGCAGGGGGAAATACGAGCAGTACTTC